These T cell receptor beta chains were read from a single sample in a study of cytomegalovirus exposure and HLA in healthy donors. Data came from immunoSEQ multiplex PCR; TCRdb stores just in-frame clones and leaves some out. The sample has approximately 150,000 clones; 81% are singletons. The sequenced sample consisted of PBMCs. These receptors all come from a man in his fifties or sixties in good health and CMV-seropositive. CDR3s include the opening cysteine and the closing phenylalanine or tryptophan. A D gene is named only where the DNA matches it firmly. Clone sizes are given selectively: once, few, many, or a class where the clone is expanded.

J: TRBJ2-1
size: .
V: TRBV7-6
D: .
DNA: TGTGCCAGCAGCTTAGCGTCTGTGACCAGGGAGCAGTTCTTC
CDR3: CASSLASVTREQFF

J: TRBJ2-7
size: .
V: TRBV28
D: .
DNA: TGTGCCAGCAGAATAGCCCCCTCCTTGCGGGCGCAATCCTACGAGCAGTACTTC
CDR3: CASRIAPSLRAQSYEQYF

J: TRBJ2-5
size: .
V: TRBV7-6
D: TRBD2
DNA: TGTGCCAGCAGCCGGGGAGCGAGCGGGGGGGCCGGAGAGACCCAGTACTTC
CDR3: CASSRGASGGAGETQYF

J: TRBJ2-1
size: .
V: TRBV30
D: .
DNA: TGTGCCTGGAGTGTACTCCCCGCGGACAATGAGCAGTTCTTC
CDR3: CAWSVLPADNEQFF

J: TRBJ2-1
size: .
V: TRBV28
D: TRBD1
DNA: TGTGCCAGCAGCGAATCAACAGGGGGCAGGGGGTTCTTC
CDR3: CASSESTGGRGFF

J: TRBJ2-1
size: .
V: TRBV9
D: TRBD2
DNA: TGTGCCAGCAGCCCCCGGACTAGCATGGGGCAGTTCTTC
CDR3: CASSPRTSMGQFF

J: TRBJ1-1
size: .
V: TRBV27
D: .
DNA: TGTGCCAGCAGTTCTCTCATCAGAGGGGAAGCTTTCTTT
CDR3: CASSSLIRGEAFF

J: TRBJ1-1
size: .
V: TRBV7-8
D: .
DNA: TGTGCCAGCAGCCAGCGACAGGTCAGCCCTGAAGCTTTCTTT
CDR3: CASSQRQVSPEAFF

J: TRBJ2-2
size: .
V: TRBV19
D: .
DNA: TGTGCCAGTAGTCCCCAGGGATACGGGGAGCTGTTTTTT
CDR3: CASSPQGYGELFF

J: TRBJ2-3
size: .
V: TRBV27
D: .
DNA: TGTGCCAGCACCCCGCGGACTGGGGCAGATACGCAGTATTTT
CDR3: CASTPRTGADTQYF

J: TRBJ2-3
size: once
V: TRBV9
D: TRBD2
DNA: TGTGCCAGCAGCGTATGGGGGGAGGGCCTAACAGATACGCAGTATTTT
CDR3: CASSVWGEGLTDTQYF

J: TRBJ1-4
size: once
V: TRBV5-1
D: .
DNA: TGCGCCAGCAGCTCCCATGACGGGAGCGAAAAACTGTTTTTT
CDR3: CASSSHDGSEKLFF

J: TRBJ2-3
size: .
V: TRBV7-3
D: .
DNA: TGTGCCAGCAGCCCTTATGGACTCGACACAGATACGCAGTATTTT
CDR3: CASSPYGLDTDTQYF

J: TRBJ1-5
size: .
V: TRBV28
D: TRBD1
DNA: TGTGCCAGCAGTAAGCGAAGCAGGGGGCTTCAGCCCCAGCATTTT
CDR3: CASSKRSRGLQPQHF

J: TRBJ2-1
size: once
V: TRBV7-2
D: TRBD2
DNA: TGTGCCAGCAGCTCCCGACTAGCGGGGTACAATGAGCAGTTCTTC
CDR3: CASSSRLAGYNEQFF

J: TRBJ1-4
size: .
V: TRBV6-6
D: .
DNA: TGTGCCAGCATCAACCGGGGGGGTTCTAATGAAAAACTGTTTTTT
CDR3: CASINRGGSNEKLFF

J: TRBJ2-1
size: .
V: TRBV6-6
D: TRBD2
DNA: TGTGCCAGCAGCCCCTATAGCGGGAGCTCCTACAATGAGCAGTTCTTC
CDR3: CASSPYSGSSYNEQFF

J: TRBJ2-7
size: once
V: TRBV28
D: TRBD1
DNA: TGTGCCAGCATCCCGGGACAGGGGGTCGGTTCCTACGAGCAGTACTTC
CDR3: CASIPGQGVGSYEQYF

J: TRBJ2-5
size: .
V: TRBV5-1
D: TRBD2
DNA: TGCGCCAGCACCCCGCCGGGACTAGAGATGGAGACCCAGTACTTC
CDR3: CASTPPGLEMETQYF

J: TRBJ1-5
size: .
V: TRBV19
D: TRBD1
DNA: TGTGCCAGTAGTCTTCGACAGGGACATCAGCCCCAGCATTTT
CDR3: CASSLRQGHQPQHF

J: TRBJ2-7
size: .
V: TRBV4-1
D: TRBD1
DNA: TGCGCCAGCAGCCAAGTTTATAGGACAGGGGCTATCTACGAGCAGTACTTC
CDR3: CASSQVYRTGAIYEQYF

J: TRBJ2-1
size: .
V: TRBV9
D: .
DNA: TGTGCCAGCAGCGTAGGCCAATTCAGGGGCGATGAGCAGTTCTTC
CDR3: CASSVGQFRGDEQFF

J: TRBJ1-1
size: .
V: TRBV28
D: .
DNA: TGTGCCAGCAGCTATATTCGAACAGGGAACACTGAAGCTTTCTTT
CDR3: CASSYIRTGNTEAFF

J: TRBJ2-1
size: .
V: TRBV5-1
D: TRBD1
DNA: TGCGCCAGCAGCTCAGGACAGGGGTGGAATGAGCAGTTCTTC
CDR3: CASSSGQGWNEQFF

J: TRBJ2-7
size: .
V: TRBV28
D: TRBD2
DNA: TGTGCCAGCAGTTCCCTAACCCGAGCGGGAGGGCTATTGGAGCAGTACTTC
CDR3: CASSSLTRAGGLLEQYF

J: TRBJ1-2
size: .
V: TRBV19
D: .
DNA: TGTGCCAGTAGTGTAGGCTTGCGAGGCTACACCTTC
CDR3: CASSVGLRGYTF

J: TRBJ1-2
size: .
V: TRBV28
D: TRBD1
DNA: TGTGCCAGCAGTTTATATCCAGGGGGGCTAGACTATGGCTACACCTTC
CDR3: CASSLYPGGLDYGYTF

J: TRBJ2-1
size: .
V: TRBV7-9
D: .
DNA: TGTGCCAGCAGCCCCCGGGTGGCCGGCCGCTCCTACAATGAGCAGTTCTTC
CDR3: CASSPRVAGRSYNEQFF

J: TRBJ1-2
size: few
V: TRBV25-1
D: .
DNA: TGTGCCACCTCCCCGCCGGGGGGCTATGGCTACACCTTC
CDR3: CATSPPGGYGYTF

J: TRBJ2-1
size: .
V: TRBV5-4
D: TRBD2
DNA: TGTGCCAGCAGCTTAGGACTAGCGGGAGGAAATGAGCAGTTCTTC
CDR3: CASSLGLAGGNEQFF

J: TRBJ2-7
size: .
V: TRBV29-1
D: .
DNA: TGCAGCGTTGGAGGACAGAGCTACTACGAGCAGTACTTC
CDR3: CSVGGQSYYEQYF

J: TRBJ1-2
size: .
V: TRBV4-2
D: .
DNA: TGTGCCAGCAGCCAAGATTGGTCGGGGGGCGCCCCGCGGGGCTACACCTTC
CDR3: CASSQDWSGGAPRGYTF

J: TRBJ2-7
size: few
V: TRBV14
D: .
DNA: TGTGCCAGCAGCCAAGTCCGGGTTCCACCCTACGAGCAGTACTTC
CDR3: CASSQVRVPPYEQYF